This entry is about one T cell receptor (beta chain). This entry is derived from a study of T cell repertoires in ileal Crohn's disease. Time point meaning: neoterminal ileum biopsy at postoperative endoscopy, about 6 months after surgery. The V and J ends lost 3 bases and 0 bases respectively, with 12 bases between them. From germline, CDR1 is SEHNR and CDR2 FQNEAQ (reference sequence). The CDR3 contains 15 residues. TCRB immunosequencing input was roughly 500 nanograms of biopsy DNA per sample. Profiling relied on immunoSEQ multiplex PCR, and the TCRdb table lists in-frame clones only, not all of them. The table includes approximately 19,000 clones, approximately 72% detected once.

The TCR was taken from an adult with Crohn's disease. Sequencing input: ileal tissue. The chain combines TRBV7-9 with TRBJ2-7, with D perhaps matching TRBD2 (7 bases). The CDR3 nucleotides read TGTGCCAGCAGCTTCCGCGGGGGCAGCTCCTACGAGCAGTACTTC. It translates to CASSFRGGSSYEQYF.